A single sample gave rise to the 2 T cell receptor beta chains below, sequenced in a study of blood T cell repertoires in COVID-19. TCRdb's copy holds only in-frame clones and misses some; the assay was immunoSEQ multiplex PCR. The profile shows some 200,000 clones, about 88% of them singletons. Specimen: peripheral blood. These receptors were taken from a man between 65 and 85 years old with acute or convalescent COVID-19.

This chain links TRBV7-6 with TRBJ2-3, with TRBD2 matching over 9 bases. The CDR3 has 16 amino acids. Unmatched junction bases numbered 6, after V lost 5 bases and J lost 0 bases. Per the germline V gene, CDR1 is SGHVS and CDR2 is FNYEAQ. CDR3 amino acids: CASSPMTSGSTDTQYF. CDR3 bases: TGTGCCAGCAGCCCAATGACTAGCGGAAGCACAGATACGCAGTATTTT.

The chain carries TRBV6-2 or TRBV6-3 and TRBJ2-1; D perhaps matches TRBD1 (6 bases). The germline V gene has CDR1 MNHEY and CDR2 SVGEGT. The CDR3 runs to 15 residues. Trimming shortened V by 4 bases and J by 9 bases, and 19 bases separated the two germline ends. CDR3 amino acids: CASSWGQGSGFEQFF. CDR3 coding DNA: TGTGCCAGCAGTTGGGGGCAGGGGTCTGGTTTTGAGCAGTTCTTC.